This TCR beta chain emerged from a study of T-cell reconstitution after alpha-beta-depleted transplantation in children. In this sample, this clonotype turned up a few times. CDR3 length: 18 residues. Germline V lookup: CDR1 MNHEY, CDR2 SVGAGI. The V segment lost 4 bases and the J segment 0 bases; nucleotides outside the gene matches: 15. Unique molecular identifiers featured in how the TCRbeta library was prepared. One entry per CDR3 protein, called by TCRdb with MiXCR from the PCR reads. Here the sample spans roughly 590,000 distinct CDR3 sequences, approximately 17% being singletons. V usage is TRBV6-5 and J usage is TRBJ2-7; TRBD2 agrees at 7 bases. This clonotype was sampled from a human donor who donated a stem cell graft to a child with acute myeloid leukemia. Specimen: PBMCs from the stem cell graft donor, collected from the stem cell graft. The CDR3 sequence: CASSLSGSGDLSSYEQYV. In DNA, the CDR3 is TGTGCCAGCAGTTTGTCAGGGAGCGGGGACCTTTCCTCCTACGAGCAGTACGTC.